This TCR beta chain originates from a study of early T cells in non-severe SARS-CoV-2 infection. Overall study findings and caveats: Private and CD4 specificities were missed by VDJdb matching, skewed to anti-spike CD8.

This clonotype has only a few counts. Its antigen is still unknown. Trimming removed 2 bases at V and 0 bases at J, with 8 bases between. The CDR3 is 14 residues long. CDR1 GTSNPN and CDR2 SVGIG come from the germline V gene (reference sequence). Each cDNA molecule carried a unique molecular identifier. TCRdb redid the calling of the 5' RACE reads with MiXCR, one entry per CDR3 protein. Among tens of thousands of distinct CDR3 sequences listed, around 12% were seen once. V is TRBV30 and J is TRBJ1-5; D ambiguous. The source is an adult who was a healthcare worker with PCR-confirmed SARS-CoV-2 infection or an uninfected control (not recorded which). Sequencing was performed on whole blood. The CDR3 DNA reads TGTGCCTGGAGTCCGGGCTATAGCAATCAGCCCCAGCATTTT. Translated: CAWSPGYSNQPQHF.